The 12 T cell receptor beta chains given below trace back to one sample, sequenced in a study of cytomegalovirus exposure and HLA in healthy donors. Some clones are missing from TCRdb's copy, which holds only in-frame ones; the method was immunoSEQ multiplex PCR. Of fewer than 150,000 clones in the sample, around 88% were seen once. Sequenced sample: PBMCs. The source is a woman aged 18-35 years in good health and CMV-seropositive.

V usage is TRBV4-3 and J usage is TRBJ2-7; 9 bases are a match to TRBD1. The CDR3 covers 15 residues. CDR1 is LGHNA, CDR2 YSLEER, per germline. V gave up 4 bases and J gave up 3 bases; unmatched junction bases: 7. CDR3 sequence reads: CASSPSRQGVYEQYF. CDR3 DNA: TGCGCCAGCAGCCCAAGCAGACAGGGGGTCTACGAGCAGTACTTC.

This chain connects TRBV6-5 to TRBJ1-4, with 7 bases identical to TRBD1. V lost 6 bases and J lost 0; bases outside the gene matches: 4. The CDR3 length is 15 residues. Looked up from germline, CDR1 is MNHEY and CDR2 is SVGAGI. CDR3 nucleotides: TGTGCCAGCAGCCCCGGACAGGCAACTAATGAAAAACTGTTTTTT. Encoded protein: CASSPGQATNEKLFF.

This clone was counted only a few times. The chain is built from TRBV28 and TRBJ1-1; TRBD1 matches 7 bases. Trimming cost V 5 bases and J 5 bases; bases outside gene matches: 5. CDR3 length equals 13 residues. The germline gives CDR1 MDHEN, CDR2 SYDVKM. Here the CDR3 DNA reads TGTGCCAGCAGTCCTCCGGGACAGACTGAAGCTTTCTTT. It is translated as CASSPPGQTEAFF.

The chain joins TRBV6-5 to TRBJ1-2, with 10 nucleotides matching TRBD1. Germline V CDR1 and CDR2: MNHEY, SVGAGI. Unmatched junction bases numbered 7, after V lost 7 bases and J lost 5 bases. The CDR3 is made up of 14 amino acids. CDR3 region: CASTRDRGSYGYTF. For the CDR3, the DNA is TGTGCCAGCACCCGGGACAGGGGCTCTTATGGCTACACCTTC.

The genes are TRBV28 and TRBJ1-1; D might be TRBD1 (6 bases). Germline assignment: CDR1 MDHEN and CDR2 SYDVKM. This CDR3 contains 15 residues. Deletions cut 4 bases from V and 6 bases from J, with 18 bases between. The CDR3 sequence: CASSSPTGGWPEAFF. The CDR3 region has the DNA TGTGCCAGCAGTTCCCCGACAGGTGGTTGGCCTGAAGCTTTCTTT.

The V gene is TRBV21-1, the J gene TRBJ2-1; TRBD1, the table's D call, lacks a check against the DNA. TRBV21-1 is termed a pseudogene. The CDR3 loop spans 20 amino acids. In DNA, the CDR3 is TGTGCCAGCAGCAGGGGACGGACAGGCCCCCTAAAGGCCCCCTACAATGAGCAGTTCTTC. Translating gives CASSRGRTGPLKAPYNEQFF.

The chain employs TRBV6-5 and TRBJ2-2; no reliable D call. Germline V gene sequence: CDR1 MNHEY, CDR2 SVGAGI. The ends were cut back, 6 bases at V and 6 bases at J, with 8 bases in the middle. The CDR3 covers 12 residues. CDR3 loop: CASRSTPGELFF. CDR3 sequence (DNA): TGTGCCAGCAGAAGCACGCCCGGGGAGCTGTTTTTT.

The J gene is TRBJ1-2, the V gene TRBV28; perhaps TRBD1 as D (5 bases). The CDR3 has 15 amino acids. CDR1 MDHEN and CDR2 SYDVKM come from the germline V gene. V was trimmed by 5 bases and J by 2 bases, leaving 15 bases between them. CDR3 nucleotides: TGTGCCAGCAGTCCAACCTCGACAGCGAACTATGGCTACACCTTC. Translated: CASSPTSTANYGYTF.

The V gene is TRBV7-9, the J gene TRBJ2-7, with a possible D match to TRBD1 (6 bases). V dropped 1 base and J dropped 7 bases, with 14 bases sitting between them. CDR1 SEHNR and CDR2 FQNEAQ come from the germline V gene (reference sequence). CDR3 size: 14 residues. The CDR3 loop reads CASSLVGGKLEQYF. CDR3 DNA sequence: TGTGCCAGCAGCTTAGTAGGGGGTAAACTTGAGCAGTACTTC.

The genes are TRBV19 and TRBJ1-2, with 7 nucleotides matching TRBD1. With 10 bases clipped from V and 8 bases from J, the junction kept 7 bases outside the gene matches. Per the germline V gene, CDR1 is LNHDA and CDR2 is SQIVND (reference sequence). CDR3 length equals 11 residues. As DNA, the CDR3 is TGTGCCATTCGACAGGGCTGGGGCTACACCTTC. Amino acids: CAIRQGWGYTF.

The chain links TRBV2 to TRBJ2-1; the D gene is possibly TRBD1 (5 bases). This CDR3 comprises 13 residues. Trimming took 7 bases from V and 0 from J, leaving 7 bases between them. In germline, CDR1 is SNHLY, CDR2 FYNNEI. For the CDR3, the DNA is TGTGCCAGCACCGACAGCTCCTACAATGAGCAGTTCTTC. This gives the protein CASTDSSYNEQFF.

This chain connects TRBV25-1 to TRBJ2-1, with 8 bases lining up with TRBD2. This CDR3 is built from 14 residues. The J segment lost 8 bases and the V segment lost 4 bases, leaving 7 bases of the junction unmatched. Germline V CDR1 and CDR2: MGHDK, SYGVNS. The CDR3 sequence: CASSGGLEYDEQFF. The CDR3 nucleotides read TGTGCCAGCAGTGGGGGACTAGAATATGATGAGCAGTTCTTC.